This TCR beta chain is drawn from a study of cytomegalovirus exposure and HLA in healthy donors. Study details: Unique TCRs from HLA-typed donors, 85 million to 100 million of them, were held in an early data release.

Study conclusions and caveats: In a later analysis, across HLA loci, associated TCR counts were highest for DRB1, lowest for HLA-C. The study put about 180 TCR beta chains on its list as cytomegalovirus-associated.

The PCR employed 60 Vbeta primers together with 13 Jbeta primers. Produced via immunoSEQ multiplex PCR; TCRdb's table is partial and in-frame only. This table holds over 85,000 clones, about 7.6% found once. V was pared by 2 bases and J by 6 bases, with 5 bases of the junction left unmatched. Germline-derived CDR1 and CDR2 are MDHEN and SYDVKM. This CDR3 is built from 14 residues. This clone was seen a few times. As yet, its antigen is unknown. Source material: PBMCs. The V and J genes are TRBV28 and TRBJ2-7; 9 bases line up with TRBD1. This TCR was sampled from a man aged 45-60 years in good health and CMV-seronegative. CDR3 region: CASSLRDRVTEQYF. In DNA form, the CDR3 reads TGTGCCAGCAGTTTAAGGGACAGGGTGACCGAGCAGTACTTC.